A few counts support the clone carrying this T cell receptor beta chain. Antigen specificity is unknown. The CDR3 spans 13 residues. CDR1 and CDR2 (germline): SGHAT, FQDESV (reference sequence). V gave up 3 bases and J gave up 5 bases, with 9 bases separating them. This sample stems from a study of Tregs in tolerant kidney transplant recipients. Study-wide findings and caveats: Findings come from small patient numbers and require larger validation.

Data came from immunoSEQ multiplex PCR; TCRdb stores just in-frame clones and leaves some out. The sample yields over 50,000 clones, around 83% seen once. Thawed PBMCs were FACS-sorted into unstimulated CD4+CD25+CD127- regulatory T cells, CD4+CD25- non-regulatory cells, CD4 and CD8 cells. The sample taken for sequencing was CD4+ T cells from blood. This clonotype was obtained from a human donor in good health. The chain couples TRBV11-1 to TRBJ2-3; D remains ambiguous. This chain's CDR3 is CASSFSFGDTQYF. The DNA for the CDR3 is TGTGCCAGCAGCTTTTCCTTTGGAGATACGCAGTATTTT. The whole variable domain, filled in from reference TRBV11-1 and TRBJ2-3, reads EAEVAQSPRYKITEKSQAVAFWCDPISGHATLYWYRQILGQGPELLVQFQDESVVDDSQLPKDRFSAERLKGVDSTLKIQPAELGDSAMYLCASSFSFGDTQYFGPGTRLTVL.